A selection of T cell receptor beta chains follows, all from one sample in a study of beta chain features in type 1 diabetes. Using immunoSEQ multiplex PCR, the repertoire was profiled, and TCRdb retains in-frame clones only, with some absent. The sample lists 850,000 to 900,000 clones; about a sixth were seen once. The material sequenced was naive CD4+ T cells from blood. These receptors originate from a woman aged 18-29 years in good health. Each CDR3 is given with its conserved first and last residue. The D gene is left open where the match is weak. Only some rows state a clone size, as once, few, many or a class for expanded clones.

size: few; D: TRBD2; length: 15; V: TRBV28; J: TRBJ2-1; CDR3: CASSPPGLADNEQFF; DNA: TGTGCCAGCAGTCCTCCGGGACTAGCGGACAATGAGCAGTTCTTC
size: .; D: TRBD1; length: 14; V: TRBV7-2; J: TRBJ2-4; CDR3: CASSQPGQGYIQYF; DNA: TGTGCCAGCAGCCAACCGGGACAGGGGTACATTCAGTACTTC
size: few; D: TRBD1; length: 15; V: TRBV7-2; J: TRBJ1-5; CDR3: CASSLGTGRNQPQHF; DNA: TGTGCCAGCAGCTTAGGGACAGGGCGCAATCAGCCCCAGCATTTT
size: few; D: TRBD1; length: 13; V: TRBV19; J: TRBJ1-5; CDR3: CASQGQGQQPQHF; DNA: TGTGCCAGCCAAGGACAGGGTCAACAGCCCCAGCATTTT
size: few; D: TRBD2; length: 15; V: TRBV28; J: TRBJ2-5; CDR3: CASRGSGSGEETQYF; DNA: TGTGCCAGCAGAGGTAGCGGAAGCGGGGAAGAGACCCAGTACTTC
size: once; D: TRBD2; length: 18; V: TRBV4-1; J: TRBJ2-1; CDR3: CASSRSSAGTSVRNEQFF; DNA: TGCGCCAGCAGCCGTTCATCAGCAGGGACTAGCGTTAGGAATGAGCAGTTCTTC
size: few; D: TRBD2; length: 16; V: TRBV18; J: TRBJ2-1; CDR3: CASSLAGTSGDNEQFF; DNA: TGTGCCAGCTCACTAGCCGGGACTAGCGGAGACAATGAGCAGTTCTTC
size: few; D: TRBD2; length: 16; V: TRBV11-2; J: TRBJ2-1; CDR3: CASSFVGLRGRNEQFF; DNA: TGTGCCAGCAGCTTCGTGGGACTACGGGGTCGAAATGAGCAGTTCTTC
size: few; D: .; length: 15; V: TRBV6-5; J: TRBJ1-2; CDR3: CASSYVLDSRVGYTF; DNA: TGTGCCAGCAGTTACGTATTAGACTCCCGGGTGGGCTACACCTTC
size: few; D: .; length: 9; V: TRBV20-1; J: TRBJ2-3; CDR3: CSVSDTQYF; DNA: TGCAGTGTGTCCGATACGCAGTATTTT
size: few; D: .; length: 13; V: TRBV11-3; J: TRBJ2-2; CDR3: CASSPTRYGELFF; DNA: TGTGCCAGCAGTCCAACCCGGTACGGGGAGCTGTTTTTT
size: .; D: .; length: 10; V: TRBV28; J: TRBJ1-3; CDR3: CATQGNTIYF; DNA: TGTGCCACCCAAGGAAACACCATATATTTT
size: .; D: .; length: 15; V: TRBV7-9; J: TRBJ2-1; CDR3: CASSTDPHSYNEQFF; DNA: TGTGCCAGCAGCACTGACCCCCACAGTTACAATGAGCAGTTCTTC
size: few; D: .; length: 14; V: TRBV27; J: TRBJ1-3; CDR3: CASSLSGAGNTIYF; DNA: TGTGCCAGCAGTTTATCAGGGGCTGGAAACACCATATATTTT
size: few; D: .; length: 15; V: TRBV9; J: TRBJ2-5; CDR3: CASSVAVSNRETQYF; DNA: TGTGCCAGCAGCGTAGCTGTTAGCAATCGGGAGACCCAGTACTTC
size: .; D: TRBD1; length: 16; V: TRBV27; J: TRBJ2-1; CDR3: CASSINPGRGRNEQFF; DNA: TGTGCCAGCAGTATCAACCCCGGTAGGGGGCGGAATGAGCAGTTCTTC
size: few; D: TRBD1; length: 15; V: TRBV10-2; J: TRBJ1-1; CDR3: CASSEEGQGSPEAFF; DNA: TGCGCCAGCAGTGAAGAGGGACAGGGGTCTCCTGAAGCTTTCTTT
size: few; D: TRBD2; length: 16; V: TRBV6-5; J: TRBJ2-1; CDR3: CASSYLRTSGNNEQFF; DNA: TGTGCCAGCAGTTACCTGCGGACTAGCGGGAACAATGAGCAGTTCTTC